Presented here are 31 T cell receptor beta chains from one specimen sequenced in a study of T-cell memory formation after mild COVID-19. Via MiXCR, TCRdb re-called the 5' RACE reads, giving one row per CDR3 protein. The table lists about 360,000 distinct CDR3 sequences, over 10% of them singletons. The source material was PBMCs or a T cell subset sorted from them (not recorded which). These receptor sequences come from a man between 18 and 29 years old who had mild COVID-19 (a few samples of this study predate the infection). Cell type and time point are not known.

The chain couples TRBV6-2 or TRBV6-3 to TRBJ2-1, with 8 bases fitting TRBD2. This CDR3 has 16 amino acids. Per germline, CDR1 MNHEY and CDR2 SVGEGT. With V trimmed by 5 bases and J by 8 bases, 14 bases remained unmatched. As DNA, the CDR3 is TGTGCCAGCAGTCCAATCCGGGGGGGAGCTTTTTATGAGCAGTTCTTC. This translates into CASSPIRGGAFYEQFF.

This sequence joins TRBV5-6 and TRBJ2-2, with D possibly matching TRBD1 (5 bases). Per the germline V gene, CDR1 is SGHDT and CDR2 is YYEEEE. There are 16 residues in the CDR3. Trimming took off 3 bases at V and 4 bases at J, with 16 bases between the two ends. CDR3: CASSSSGRAVTGELFF. As DNA, the CDR3 is TGTGCCAGCAGCTCATCCGGCAGGGCTGTCACCGGGGAGCTGTTTTTT.

This clonotype was observed a handful of times. The chain is built from TRBV6-5 and TRBJ2-6; TRBD1 matches at 7 bases. Germline CDR1 MNHEY, CDR2 SVGAGI. V dropped 5 bases and J dropped 2; count of bases not matched to a gene: 9. The CDR3 consists of 17 residues. CDR3 amino acids: CASSHRDSGPGANVLTF. As DNA, the CDR3 is TGTGCCAGCAGTCACCGGGACAGCGGACCTGGGGCCAACGTCCTGACTTTC.

This clonotype has only a few counts. This sequence joins TRBV5-5 and TRBJ2-7; TRBD1 agrees at 9 bases. This CDR3 has 13 residues. From germline, CDR1 is SGHKS and CDR2 YYEKEE (reference sequence). V lost 4 bases, J lost 6 bases, and 5 bases stayed unmatched. Written as DNA, the CDR3 is TGTGCCAGCAGCAGGACAGGGGTCGCCGAGCAGTACTTC. This codes for CASSRTGVAEQYF.

This clonotype was seen ten or more times. V is TRBV20-1 and J is TRBJ1-2; 8 nucleotides align to TRBD1. The junction had 3 bases not matched to a gene; V was cut back by 3 bases and J by 3 bases. Germline V gene lookup returns CDR1 DFQATT and CDR2 SNEGSKA (reference sequence). The CDR3 loop spans 13 amino acids. CDR3 DNA sequence: TGCAGTGCTAGGAACAGGGGGTACTATGGCTACACCTTC. Translating it yields CSARNRGYYGYTF.

This clonotype has only a few counts. The rearrangement joins TRBV21-1 to TRBJ1-1. TRBV21-1 is an annotated pseudogene. CDR3 size: 12 residues. In nucleotides, the CDR3 is TGTGCCACAGGACACAGCTACACTGAAGCTTTCTTT. It yields the protein CATGHSYTEAFF.

This clonotype was detected ten times or more. The CDR3 loop reads CAWRNGGGELFF. CDR3 coding DNA: TGTGCCTGGAGGAACGGGGGTGGGGAGCTGTTTTTT. The V gene is TRBV30, the J gene TRBJ2-2; tentatively, D is TRBD2 (6 bases). V lost 3 bases and J 8 bases, leaving 10 bases between the germline ends. The length of the CDR3 is 12 residues. Germline V gives CDR1 GTSNPN, CDR2 SVGIG (reference sequence).

The rearrangement uses TRBV4-3 and TRBJ1-6; TRBD1 matches at 7 bases. This CDR3 contains 16 residues. Germline loops: CDR1 LGHNA, CDR2 YSLEER. J gave up 7 bases and V 4 bases, and 10 bases lay outside the gene matches. The chain's CDR3 is CASSPNPTGTNSPLHF. CDR3 DNA: TGCGCCAGCAGCCCAAACCCGACAGGGACCAATTCACCCCTCCACTTT.

This clonotype was detected only a few times. The V call is TRBV5-1, the J call TRBJ2-1; no definite D call. The CDR3 totals 15 residues. Germline V lookup: CDR1 SGHRS, CDR2 YFSETQ. Trimming took 1 base from V and 0 from J, leaving 8 bases between them. CDR3 in DNA: TGCGCCAGCAGCTTGTCAGTACTCTCCTACAATGAGCAGTTCTTC. It encodes CASSLSVLSYNEQFF. Together with reference TRBV5-1 and TRBJ2-1, the CDR3 gives the full variable domain: KAGVTQTPRYLIKTRGQQVTLSCSPISGHRSVSWYQQTPGQGLQFLFEYFSETQRNKGNFPGRFSGRQFSNSRSEMNVSTLELGDSALYLCASSLSVLSYNEQFFGPGTRLTVL.

The chain has TRBV20-1 and TRBJ2-7, with 12 bases fitting TRBD2. Germline assignment: CDR1 DFQATT and CDR2 SNEGSKA (reference sequence). CDR3 size: 15 residues. After removal of 3 bases from V and 0 bases from J, the junction contained 3 bases not matched to a gene. The CDR3 loop reads CSARTSGGSSYEQYV. DNA of the CDR3: TGCAGTGCTAGGACTAGCGGGGGTTCCTCCTACGAGCAGTACGTC.

This clonotype turned up a few times. The V gene is TRBV23-1, the J gene TRBJ2-4, with 8 bases identical to TRBD1. TRBV23-1 is reported as an ORF; its role is uncertain. J gave up 0 bases and V 2 bases, and 15 bases lay outside the gene matches. This CDR3 is built from 20 residues. This chain's CDR3 is CASSQDENEIRGQAKNIQYF. CDR3 nucleotide sequence: TGCGCCAGCAGTCAAGACGAAAACGAGATCAGGGGGCAAGCCAAAAACATTCAGTACTTC.

In this sample, this clonotype turned up a few times. V and J are TRBV6-5 and TRBJ2-7, with TRBD1 matching over 9 bases. Trimming at V came to 4 bases and at J to 4 bases, leaving 8 bases not matched to a gene. Germline lookup yields CDR1 MNHEY and CDR2 SVGAGI. This CDR3 region has 15 residues. The CDR3 DNA reads TGTGCCAGCAGTTCCTCCGGGACAGGGTATTACGAGCAGTACGTC. Its protein is CASSSSGTGYYEQYV.

The CDR3 DNA follows: TGTGCCAGCAGCTTAGCTCCCCAGGGGCGTACTGAAGCTTTCTTT. Encoded protein: CASSLAPQGRTEAFF. The J gene is TRBJ1-1, the V gene TRBV7-8; possible D gene TRBD1, 6 bases. The CDR3 is made up of 15 amino acids. Germline V gene data show CDR1 as SGHVS and CDR2 as FQNEAQ. V lost 0 bases and J lost 5, with 13 bases in between.

The V and J genes are TRBV20-1 and TRBJ2-5; either TRBD1 or TRBD2 may fit D (5 bases each). The CDR3 spans 15 residues. Germline values: CDR1 DFQATT, CDR2 SNEGSKA (reference sequence). The ends were cut back, 6 bases at V and 4 bases at J, with 21 bases in the middle. The DNA for the CDR3 is TGCAGTGCCCGAGGGGCGGGCGCTGAGGGAGAGACCCAGTACTTC. It translates to CSARGAGAEGETQYF.

This clonotype has just a few counts. The rearrangement uses TRBV2 and TRBJ2-7; D not certain. The CDR3 has 12 amino acids. Germline V gene data show CDR1 as SNHLY and CDR2 as FYNNEI. Trimming took off 7 bases at V and 4 bases at J, with 11 bases between the two ends. The chain's CDR3 is CASMLDGYEQYV. The CDR3 DNA reads TGTGCCAGCATGTTGGACGGGTACGAGCAGTACGTC.

This clonotype was observed many times. CDR3 protein: CSASRGESTEAFF. The CDR3 DNA reads as TGCAGTGCCAGTCGGGGGGAGAGCACTGAAGCTTTCTTT. The rearrangement joins TRBV20-1 to TRBJ1-1; the D gene is possibly TRBD1 (5 bases). Germline loops: CDR1 DFQATT, CDR2 SNEGSKA (reference sequence). CDR3 length equals 13 residues. Trimming shortened V by 6 bases and J by 4 bases, and 15 bases separated the two germline ends.

This clonotype was counted a few times. This sequence joins TRBV12-3 or TRBV12-4 and TRBJ1-6; TRBD1 matches 10 bases. The CDR3 spans 15 residues. J lost 9 bases, V lost 6 bases, and 8 bases had no gene match. The CDR3 region is CASRLRGQGFSPLHF. The CDR3 DNA is TGTGCCAGCAGATTGAGGGGACAGGGGTTTTCACCCCTCCACTTT.

This rearrangement joins TRBV12-3 or TRBV12-4 to TRBJ2-3; 9 bases align to TRBD1. The CDR3 has 15 residues. V shed 6 bases and J 6 bases; nucleotides not matched to a gene: 10. CDR3 protein: CASSLTGQGADTQYF. CDR3 DNA: TGTGCCAGCAGCCTTACGGGACAGGGAGCCGATACGCAGTATTTT.

This clonotype has just a few counts. In DNA form, the CDR3 reads TGTGCCAGCAGCCAAGGGACACCAAACATTCAGTACTTC. Its translation: CASSQGTPNIQYF. The rearrangement joins TRBV12-3 or TRBV12-4 to TRBJ2-4; D might be TRBD1 (6 bases). V lost 6 bases to trimming and J lost 6 bases, with 12 bases between them. The CDR3 is made up of 13 amino acids.

The J gene is TRBJ1-3, the V gene TRBV14; D is undetermined. V lost 2 bases, J lost 8 bases, and 10 bases lay in between. This CDR3 has 13 amino acids. Germline CDR1 reads SGHDN; CDR2 reads FVKESK. This CDR3 reads CASSQLDVDTIYF. For the CDR3, the DNA is TGTGCCAGCAGCCAACTGGACGTGGACACCATATATTTT.

The chain couples TRBV6-6 to TRBJ2-3; D not certain. The CDR3 length is 12 residues. Germline lookup yields CDR1 MNHNY and CDR2 SVGAGI (reference sequence). The V gene lost 7 bases and the J gene lost 4 bases, with 9 bases spanning the gap. CDR3 sequence (DNA): TGTGCCAGCAACCCCCCCTCAGATACGCAGTATTTT. This translates into CASNPPSDTQYF.

This chain connects TRBV7-2 to TRBJ2-2; D is ambiguous. Deletions cut 5 bases from V and 5 bases from J, with 18 bases between. Germline assignment: CDR1 SGHTA and CDR2 FQGNSA. The CDR3 totals 16 residues. The DNA for the CDR3 is TGTGCCAGCAGCAGGTTGGCGGTCCATACGACCGGGGAGCTGTTTTTT. Amino acid sequence: CASSRLAVHTTGELFF.

This clonotype was observed many times. J is TRBJ1-5 and V is TRBV9; D might be TRBD1 (5 bases). Germline CDR1 and CDR2: SGDLS and YYNGEE. Trimming removed 4 bases at V and 9 bases at J, with 20 bases between. This CDR3 has 15 residues. The CDR3 DNA reads as TGTGCCAGCAGCCCAAGGGCAGGGATTAACTCGCCCCAGCATTTT. Protein sequence: CASSPRAGINSPQHF.

The genes are TRBV6-2 or TRBV6-3 and TRBJ2-5, with D maybe TRBD2 (6 bases). V lost 0 bases and J 5 bases, leaving 19 bases between the germline ends. The CDR3 extends over 17 amino acids. Per germline, CDR1 MNHEY and CDR2 SVGEGT. CDR3 amino acids: CASSYSMVRRGKETQYF. The CDR3 bases are TGTGCCAGCAGTTACTCGATGGTGAGACGGGGGAAGGAGACCCAGTACTTC.

The chain recombines TRBV3-1 with TRBJ2-3, with a tentative D call TRBD1 (5 bases). This CDR3 contains 16 residues. Germline V gene sequence: CDR1 LGHDT, CDR2 YNNKEL (reference sequence). The V gene lost 4 bases and the J gene lost 2 bases, with 16 bases spanning the gap. Written as DNA, the CDR3 is TGTGCCAGCAGCCTTTCTTCAGGGATCAACACAGATACGCAGTATTTT. This sequence encodes CASSLSSGINTDTQYF.

This clonotype was observed a few times. Germline is not matched at one junction end, which may reflect a read error. The chain carries TRBV29-1 and TRBJ2-7, with a weak D call TRBD1 (6 bases). The CDR3 loop spans 13 amino acids. Germline CDR1 reads SQVTM; CDR2 reads ANQGSEA. The CDR3 region is CSVRGGASCEQYF. The CDR3 coding sequence is TGCAGCGTTAGAGGGGGTGCCTCCTGCGAGCAGTACTTC.

Of note for this clonotype: This may be a read error: a much more frequent sequence differs by one nucleotide. V and J are TRBV11-2 and TRBJ1-4; unclear D gene. V lost 3 bases and J 6 bases, leaving 2 bases between the germline ends. The V gene's germline CDR1 is SGHAT and CDR2 FQNNGV. The CDR3 sequence is 11 residues long. The CDR3 DNA sequence: TGTGCCAGCAGCTTTGATGAAAAACTGTTTTTT. Its protein product is CASSFDEKLFF.

This clonotype was picked up a small number of times. J is TRBJ2-3 and V is TRBV5-1, with D possibly matching TRBD1 (7 bases). The CDR3 is made up of 14 amino acids. CDR1 is SGHRS and CDR2 is YFSETQ in the germline V gene. V was trimmed by 4 bases and J by 2 bases, leaving 11 bases between them. The CDR3 protein is CASSPGGLTDTQYF. CDR3 DNA: TGCGCCAGCAGCCCAGGGGGACTCACAGATACGCAGTATTTT.

V and J are TRBV5-1 and TRBJ2-2; D gene uncertain. The CDR3 has 16 residues. CDR1 SGHRS and CDR2 YFSETQ come from the germline V gene. V was clipped by 2 bases and J by 5 bases, with 16 bases between them. The CDR3 DNA sequence: TGCGCCAGCAGCTTAGGTTCAGGCGGTGGAACCGGGGAGCTGTTTTTT. The encoded protein is CASSLGSGGGTGELFF.

The V and J genes are TRBV12-3 or TRBV12-4 and TRBJ1-2; D gene ambiguous. The V end lost 6 bases, the J end lost 0 bases, and 14 bases lay between the germline ends. This CDR3 has 15 residues. The CDR3 reads CASRQRAFPNYGYTF. The CDR3 DNA reads as TGTGCCAGCAGACAAAGGGCCTTCCCTAACTATGGCTACACCTTC.

The table lists this clonotype with a few counts. The chain couples TRBV4-3 to TRBJ1-2; D is ambiguous. This CDR3 is 15 amino acids long. The germline gives CDR1 LGHNA, CDR2 YSLEER. V was cut by 0 bases and J by 7 bases, with 15 bases left in between. CDR3 nucleotide sequence: TGCGCCAGCAGCCAAGACCGCGGACGGCACCCTGGCTACACCTTC. Its translation: CASSQDRGRHPGYTF.